This record covers a single TCR beta chain. Germline V gene sequence: CDR1 SGHRS, CDR2 YFSETQ. The V end lost 2 bases, the J end lost 6 bases, and 14 bases lay between the germline ends. The CDR3 extends over 14 amino acids. Here immunoSEQ multiplex PCR was the method, and the copy in TCRdb shows in-frame clones only, minus some. The sample shows about 120,000 clones, roughly four fifths of them seen only once. This entry belongs to a study of blood T cell repertoires in COVID-19. The V call is TRBV5-1, the J call TRBJ1-2, with a possible D match to TRBD1 (5 bases). This TCR derives from a human donor in a cohort sampled during active COVID-19. The source material was peripheral blood. The CDR3: CASSFSGVGDGYTF. CDR3 DNA: TGCGCCAGCAGCTTCAGCGGGGTAGGGGATGGCTACACCTTC.